This T cell receptor beta chain was obtained from a study of blood T cell repertoires in COVID-19. About the research overall: COVID-19 samples collected from the United States, Italy and Spain covered acute and convalescent phases. PBMCs, B-cell-depleted T cells, or T cells were the source of the cDNA or gDNA that made up the material.

Trimming took 6 bases from V and 1 from J, leaving 9 bases between them. Germline V gene lookup returns CDR1 MNHEY and CDR2 SVGAGI. CDR3 length equals 13 residues. Methods used by the authors: Reference gene primer amplification gave nucleated cell count estimates. Some clones are missing from TCRdb's copy, which holds only in-frame ones; the method was immunoSEQ multiplex PCR. The V and J calls and clone size come from that table; D and trimming were worked out from the DNA. The data hold about 260,000 clones, with about nine tenths observed a single time. Sequences were obtained from peripheral blood. The V gene is TRBV6-5, the J gene TRBJ1-2, with D maybe TRBD1 (5 bases). The TCR comes from a woman aged 35 to 49 with acute or convalescent COVID-19. The CDR3 protein is CASRPDSNYGYTF. CDR3 sequence (DNA): TGTGCCAGCAGACCCGACAGTAACTATGGCTACACCTTC.